This TCR beta chain was observed in a study of blood T cell repertoires in COVID-19 (dated by TCRdb to about 2020). Concerning the study at large: Samples covering the acute and convalescent phases of COVID-19 were provided by collaborators in the United States, Italy and Spain. Where available, HLA class I and class II types were obtained from metadata supplied by the sample provider rather than from assay-based typing. Sample metadata almost always included a de-identified subject ID, COVID-19 status, age in years and sex. The samples were drawn from two sources: the first 160 participants of the ongoing ImmuneRACE study, and fewer than 1,500 subjects contributed by 6 global collaborators. A freely available public database, intended as a resource for researchers studying the immune response to SARS-CoV-2, is where the repertoires were released. The prospective study material was composed of cDNA or gDNA derived from T cells, B-cell-depleted T cells, or PBMCs. Subjects who had been exposed to COVID-19, were actively infected with it, or had recovered from it provided the deeply sampled blood TCRbeta repertoires that made up the dataset. Broader findings and caveats from the paper: How much clinical and demographic metadata was included differed by source and by participant, and the metadata was provided uncurated.

Samples from volunteer blood donors who had recovered from COVID-19 were contributed by a second Seattle source. Collaborating institutions collected whole blood in K2EDTA tubes following their own protocols. For TCRbeta analysis, collaborators shipped samples as frozen whole blood, isolated PBMCs, or DNA extracted from either of those sample types. The germline V gene gives CDR1 as LGHNA and CDR2 as YNFKEQ. CDR3 length: 16 amino acids, cysteine to phenylalanine. Only CDR3 DNA remains: 48 bases, in frame from the first base. For this chain, trimming is 4 bases at the V end and 3 bases at the J end, and the number of junction bases without a gene match is 6. The sample holds many counts of this clone. Its antigen target is currently unknown. Per-nucleotide qualities are absent, and no much larger clonotype sits a single base away. TCRbeta CDR3 regions were amplified from genomic DNA using the immunoSEQ Assay, a bias-controlled multiplex PCR. As for the authors' bioinformatics: Nucleated cell counts per sample were estimated from amplification of reference gene primers within the assay. To quantify the absolute abundance of each unique TCRbeta CDR3 rearrangement, sequence reads were collapsed and filtered. Productive Simpson clonality was computed per sample as the square root of Simpson's diversity index over productive rearrangements. This immuneACCESS table, as held by TCRdb, lists in-frame sequences with V and J called but not all clones. Of the missing ones, under half trace to an unresolved V gene in checked studies; the others have no known cause. V and J calls and clone size follow that table, whereas D and trimming were derived from the DNA. In this sample the table shows hundreds of thousands of clones, around nine tenths of which occur a single time. The ten largest clonotypes hold roughly 6.5% of the sample.

Sequenced: peripheral blood. In this chain, TRBV4-2 is recombined with TRBJ2-1; TRBD2 aligns with 10 central bases. The TCR comes from a man in his 60s who had recovered from COVID-19. CDR3 protein: CASSLRAGGLYNEQFF. The nucleotide sequence is given as TGTGCCAGCAGCCTCCGAGCGGGAGGGCTCTACAATGAGCAGTTCTTC.